These 22 T cell receptor beta chains came from one sample sequenced in a study of Graves' ophthalmopathy and Graves' hyperthyroidism. Beta-chain TCR CDR3 regions were amplified from RNA transcripts. Amplification began with first-round RT-PCR using HTBI primers, then second-round multiplex PCR was performed. TCRdb reanalysed the multiplex PCR reads using MiXCR and keeps one entry per CDR3 protein. The sample shows 400,000 or so distinct CDR3 sequences, over 15% of them seen only once. Source material: peripheral blood. The receptors stem from a woman in her late teens or twenties with stable Graves' hyperthyroidism.

The chain couples TRBV5-1 to TRBJ1-1, with 7 bases aligning to TRBD1. V trimming: 2 bases; J trimming: 8 bases; junction bases outside the gene matches: 12. The CDR3 has 15 residues. Germline assignment: CDR1 SGHRS and CDR2 YFSETQ. The CDR3: CASSLEQGRMLEAFF. Here the CDR3 DNA reads TGCGCCAGCAGCTTAGAACAGGGGCGAATGTTGGAAGCTTTCTTT.

This clonotype appeared a few times. The chain has TRBV5-1 and TRBJ1-2, with D possibly TRBD1 on 6 matching bases. The CDR3 covers 17 residues. V gave up 0 bases and J gave up 0 bases, with 15 bases separating them. Germline values: CDR1 SGHRS, CDR2 YFSETQ. The CDR3 here is CASSLAGRGLSNYGYTF. CDR3 DNA: TGCGCCAGCAGCTTGGCCGGCAGGGGCCTTTCTAACTATGGCTACACCTTC.

The chain carries TRBV20-1 and TRBJ2-5; 12 nucleotides match TRBD2. The germline CDR1 and CDR2 sequences are DFQATT and SNEGSKA (reference sequence). Unmatched junction bases numbered 5, after V lost 3 bases and J lost 3 bases. This CDR3 region has 15 residues. As DNA, the CDR3 is TGCAGTGCTAGGACTAGCGGGGGACCCAAAGAGACCCAGTACTTC. Protein product: CSARTSGGPKETQYF.

J is TRBJ2-7 and V is TRBV12-3 or TRBV12-4; D may match TRBD1 or TRBD2 (5 bases each). The CDR3 runs 15 residues. The V end lost 3 bases, the J end lost 3 bases, and 15 bases lay between the germline ends. The CDR3 sequence is CASSLGRSAGYEQYF. CDR3 sequence (DNA): TGTGCCAGCAGTTTGGGGCGATCGGCGGGCTACGAGCAGTACTTC.

This clonotype was detected only a few times. The gene calls are TRBV5-1 and TRBJ2-4, with D perhaps TRBD1 (5 bases). The CDR3 loop spans 14 amino acids. Trimming cost V 0 bases and J 8 bases, with 12 bases left between them. Germline-derived CDR1 and CDR2 are SGHRS and YFSETQ. CDR3 protein: CASSLEGRVDIQYF. The CDR3 bases are TGCGCCAGCAGCTTGGAGGGGCGCGTGGACATTCAGTACTTC.

In its sample, this clonotype was seen many times. The genes are TRBV20-1 and TRBJ1-3, with a weak D call TRBD1 (5 bases). The germline V gene has CDR1 DFQATT and CDR2 SNEGSKA (reference sequence). The CDR3 contains 14 residues. The V end was cut by 3 bases, the J end by 5 bases, with 14 bases between. The CDR3 reads CSARPRAYRNTIYF. The CDR3 coding sequence is TGCAGTGCTAGGCCCAGGGCATATCGAAACACCATATATTTT.

In this sample, this clonotype turned up a few times. The J gene is TRBJ1-5, the V gene TRBV11-2, with 9 bases identical to TRBD1. This CDR3 contains 19 residues. CDR1 is SGHAT, CDR2 FQNNGV, per germline. V gave up 1 base and J gave up 0 bases; unmatched junction bases: 10. The CDR3 reads CASSLVVGDRANSNQPQHF. The CDR3 DNA is TGTGCCAGCAGCTTAGTGGTCGGGGACAGGGCGAATAGCAATCAGCCCCAGCATTTT.

This clonotype was observed at least ten times. The chain couples TRBV6-5 to TRBJ2-7; TRBD1 is a possible D gene (5 bases). The CDR3 consists of 16 residues. V lost 2 bases to trimming and J lost 3 bases, with 17 bases between them. Germline V gene data show CDR1 as MNHEY and CDR2 as SVGAGI. The CDR3: CASSYNRQGFDYEQYF. The CDR3 DNA reads as TGTGCCAGCAGTTACAATCGGCAGGGATTCGACTACGAGCAGTACTTC.

This sequence joins TRBV6-5 and TRBJ2-7, with D hard to call. Deletions cut 2 bases from V and 3 bases from J, with 8 bases between. CDR3 length: 13 amino acids. In germline, CDR1 is MNHEY, CDR2 SVGAGI. CDR3 bases: TGTGCCAGCAGTTACCAGCCCCTCTACGAGCAGTACTTC. Its protein product is CASSYQPLYEQYF.

This clonotype has at least ten counts. The rearrangement joins TRBV13 to TRBJ2-7; D is possibly TRBD1 (7 bases). V was cut by 5 bases and J by 3 bases, with 14 bases left in between. The CDR3 runs to 14 residues. The V gene's germline CDR1 is PRHDT and CDR2 FYEKMQ (reference sequence). In nucleotides, the CDR3 is TGTGCCAGCAGCGCGCGGGACAGATTCTACGAGCAGTACTTC. The encoded protein is CASSARDRFYEQYF.

This clonotype was counted at least ten times. The chain carries TRBV7-6 and TRBJ2-7, with 8 bases that match TRBD2. Per germline, CDR1 SGHVS and CDR2 FNYEAQ. V was clipped by 7 bases and J by 0 bases; unmatched bases: 5. CDR3 length equals 14 residues. CDR3 residues: CASTPGTSSYEQYF. CDR3 coding DNA: TGTGCCAGCACCCCCGGGACTAGCTCCTACGAGCAGTACTTC.

There are many counts of this clonotype. The chain is built from TRBV27 and TRBJ1-1, with D perhaps matching TRBD1 (5 bases). Per the germline V gene, CDR1 is MNHEY and CDR2 is SMNVEV (reference sequence). The CDR3 is 14 residues long. Trimming removed 8 bases at V and 0 bases at J, with 13 bases between. The CDR3 spells CASRDSLMNTEAFF. The CDR3 region has the DNA TGTGCCAGCCGAGACAGCTTGATGAACACTGAAGCTTTCTTT.

This clonotype appeared many times. The chain recombines TRBV12-3 or TRBV12-4 with TRBJ1-1, with no clear D. V lost 3 bases to trimming and J lost 4 bases, with 9 bases between them. This CDR3 has 13 residues. The chain's CDR3 is CASSFTATTEAFF. The CDR3 bases are TGTGCCAGCAGTTTTACAGCTACCACTGAAGCTTTCTTT.

This clonotype showed up many times. The rearrangement links TRBV15 to TRBJ2-2; TRBD2 matches 7 bases. The germline V gene has CDR1 LNHNV and CDR2 YYDKDF (reference sequence). The junction had 7 bases not matched to a gene; V was cut back by 0 bases and J by 6 bases. There are 16 residues in the CDR3. DNA of the CDR3: TGTGCCACCAGCAGAGACGAGCGGGGATTTGCCGGGGAGCTGTTTTTT. It translates to CATSRDERGFAGELFF. Full variable domain (missing parts from reference TRBV15 and TRBJ2-2): DAMVIQNPRYQVTQFGKPVTLSCSQTLNHNVMYWYQQKSSQAPKLLFHYYDKDFNNEADTPDNFQSRRPNTSFCFLDIRSPGLGDTAMYLCATSRDERGFAGELFFGEGSRLTVL.

The table lists this clonotype with many counts. The chain combines TRBV19 with TRBJ1-2, with 7 bases identical to TRBD1. Trimming cost V 2 bases and J 8 bases; bases outside gene matches: 11. The CDR3 runs 15 residues. Germline CDR1 is LNHDA and CDR2 is SQIVND (reference sequence). The CDR3 reads CASSIPLGGARGYTF. DNA for the CDR3: TGTGCCAGTAGTATACCCCTAGGGGGCGCGAGGGGCTACACCTTC.

This clonotype was seen repeatedly, ten times or more. The rearrangement joins TRBV19 to TRBJ2-7; perhaps TRBD1 as D (7 bases). The CDR3 covers 15 residues. The V gene lost 4 bases and the J gene lost 1 base, with 14 bases spanning the gap. Germline assignment: CDR1 LNHDA and CDR2 SQIVND (reference sequence). In DNA, the CDR3 is TGTGCCAGTAGTAGCCGGGACAGCGGGTCCTACGAGCAGTACTTC. Amino acids: CASSSRDSGSYEQYF.

This clonotype was counted many times. This sequence joins TRBV12-5 and TRBJ2-7; the D is unclear. CDR3 length: 12 residues. Germline-derived CDR1 and CDR2 are LGHNT and FRNRAP. Trimming removed 1 base from V and 7 bases from J, with 8 bases in between. The CDR3 sequence is CASGLGLTEQYF. CDR3 in DNA: TGTGCTAGTGGTTTGGGCCTTACTGAGCAGTACTTC.

The table lists this clonotype with many counts. The chain uses TRBV11-1 and TRBJ1-1; D might be TRBD1 (6 bases). V lost 3 bases and J 6 bases, leaving 11 bases between the germline ends. From germline, CDR1 is SGHAT and CDR2 FQDESV (reference sequence). The CDR3 has 13 residues. This chain's CDR3 is CASSFQGKAEAFF. CDR3 nucleotides: TGTGCCAGCAGCTTCCAGGGGAAGGCTGAAGCTTTCTTT.

The chain combines TRBV7-6 with TRBJ1-1, with TRBD1 matching 9 bases. The CDR3 covers 14 residues. Germline V gene lookup returns CDR1 SGHVS and CDR2 FNYEAQ. V lost 5 bases to trimming and J lost 5 bases; unmatched junction nucleotides: 6. DNA of the CDR3: TGTGCCAGCAGCAGGACAGGGGTAGGGACTGAAGCTTTCTTT. As protein: CASSRTGVGTEAFF.

In its sample, this clonotype was seen a few times. A much larger clone is a single base away; this may be a read error. V is TRBV11-2 and J is TRBJ2-7; a possible D gene is TRBD1 (6 bases). V was cut by 5 bases and J by 8 bases, with 13 bases left in between. Germline CDR1 is SGHAT and CDR2 is FQNNGV. CDR3 size: 12 residues. The CDR3 loop reads CASSGGRVQQYF. The CDR3 DNA reads TGTGCCAGCAGCGGGGGCAGGGTGCAGCAGTACTTC. Drawing the rest from reference TRBV11-2 and TRBJ2-7, the complete variable domain is EAGVAQSPRYKIIEKRQSVAFWCNPISGHATLYWYQQILGQGPKLLIQFQNNGVVDDSQLPKDRFSAERLKGVDSTLKIQPAKLEDSAVYLCASSGGRVQQYFGPGTRLTVT.

Of note for this clonotype: One end of the junction fails to match germline, which may point to a read error. This chain links TRBV7-2 with TRBJ2-7; 7 bases match TRBD2. Per germline, CDR1 SGHTA and CDR2 FQGNSA. The CDR3 is made up of 14 amino acids. The CDR3 region has the DNA TGTGTCAGCAGCTTGTGGGGGGGGGCCTACGAGCAGTACTTC. It codes for CVSSLWGGAYEQYF.

This clonotype was observed at least ten times. V gene TRBV11-2 combines with J gene TRBJ2-7; the D gene is possibly TRBD2 (6 bases). The V end lost 3 bases, the J end lost 2 bases, and 11 bases lay between the germline ends. The CDR3 totals 14 residues. Germline V gene data show CDR1 as SGHAT and CDR2 as FQNNGV. The CDR3 loop reads CASSFPRETYEQYF. CDR3 bases: TGTGCCAGCAGCTTCCCTCGGGAGACCTACGAGCAGTACTTC.